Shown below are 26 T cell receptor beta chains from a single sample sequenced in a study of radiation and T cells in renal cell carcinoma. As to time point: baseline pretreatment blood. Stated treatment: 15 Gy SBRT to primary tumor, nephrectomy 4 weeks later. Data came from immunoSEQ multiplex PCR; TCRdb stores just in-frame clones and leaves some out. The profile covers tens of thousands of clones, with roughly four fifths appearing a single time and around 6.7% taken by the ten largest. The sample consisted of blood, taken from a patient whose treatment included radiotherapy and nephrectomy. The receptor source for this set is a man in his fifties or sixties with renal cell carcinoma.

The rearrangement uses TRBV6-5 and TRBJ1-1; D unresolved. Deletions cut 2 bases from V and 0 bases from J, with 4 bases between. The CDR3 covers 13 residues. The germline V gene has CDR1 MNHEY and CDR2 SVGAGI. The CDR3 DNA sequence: TGTGCCAGCAGTTACGATTTGAACACTGAAGCTTTCTTT. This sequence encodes CASSYDLNTEAFF.

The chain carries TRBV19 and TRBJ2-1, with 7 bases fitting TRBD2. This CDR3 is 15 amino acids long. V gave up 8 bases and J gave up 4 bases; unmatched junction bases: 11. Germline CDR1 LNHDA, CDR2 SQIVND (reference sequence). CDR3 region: CASSRRESLYNEQFF. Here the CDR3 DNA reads TGTGCCAGTTCCAGGCGGGAGTCCCTTTACAATGAGCAGTTCTTC.

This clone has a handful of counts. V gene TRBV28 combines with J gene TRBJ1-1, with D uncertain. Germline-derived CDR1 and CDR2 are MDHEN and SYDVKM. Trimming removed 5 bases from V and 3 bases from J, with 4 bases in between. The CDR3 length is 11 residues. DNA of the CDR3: TGTGCCAGCAGTGTAGACACTGAAGCTTTCTTT. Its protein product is CASSVDTEAFF.

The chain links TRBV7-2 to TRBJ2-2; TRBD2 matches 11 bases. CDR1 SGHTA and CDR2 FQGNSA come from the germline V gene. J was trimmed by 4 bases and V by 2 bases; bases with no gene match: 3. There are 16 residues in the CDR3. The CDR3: CASSLRLAGITGELFF. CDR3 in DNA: TGTGCCAGCAGCTTACGACTAGCGGGAATCACCGGGGAGCTGTTTTTT.

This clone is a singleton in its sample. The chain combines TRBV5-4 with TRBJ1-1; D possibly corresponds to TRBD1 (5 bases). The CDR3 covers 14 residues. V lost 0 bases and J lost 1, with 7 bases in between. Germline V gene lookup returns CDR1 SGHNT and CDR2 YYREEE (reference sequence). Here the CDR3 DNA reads TGTGCCAGCAGCTTGGGACAGAAGAACACTGAAGCTTTCTTT. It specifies CASSLGQKNTEAFF.

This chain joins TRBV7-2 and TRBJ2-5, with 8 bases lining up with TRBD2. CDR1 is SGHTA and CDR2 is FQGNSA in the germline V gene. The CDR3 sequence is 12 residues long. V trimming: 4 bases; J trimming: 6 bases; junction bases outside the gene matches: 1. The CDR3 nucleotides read TGTGCCAGCAGCTGGACTAGCCAGACCCAGTACTTC. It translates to CASSWTSQTQYF.

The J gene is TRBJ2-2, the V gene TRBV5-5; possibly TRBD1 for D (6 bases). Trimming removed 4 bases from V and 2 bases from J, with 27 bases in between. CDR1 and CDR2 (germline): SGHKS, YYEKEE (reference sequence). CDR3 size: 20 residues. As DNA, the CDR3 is TGTGCCAGCAGCACCACCCCCCCACTACTCGGACAGATAAACACCGGGGAGCTGTTTTTT. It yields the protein CASSTTPPLLGQINTGELFF.

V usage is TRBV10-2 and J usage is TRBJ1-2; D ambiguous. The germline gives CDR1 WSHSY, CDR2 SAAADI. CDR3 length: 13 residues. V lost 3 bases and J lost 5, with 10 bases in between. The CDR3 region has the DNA TGCGCCAGCAGTGAAACCGGACCTTATGGCTACACCTTC. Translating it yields CASSETGPYGYTF.

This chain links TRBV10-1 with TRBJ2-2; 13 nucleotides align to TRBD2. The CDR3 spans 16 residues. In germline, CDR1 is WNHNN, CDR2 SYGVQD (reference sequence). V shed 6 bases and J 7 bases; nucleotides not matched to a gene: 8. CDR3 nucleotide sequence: TGCGCCAGCAGCCGGACTAGCGGGAGTTCTGACGGGGAGCTGTTTTTT. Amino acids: CASSRTSGSSDGELFF.

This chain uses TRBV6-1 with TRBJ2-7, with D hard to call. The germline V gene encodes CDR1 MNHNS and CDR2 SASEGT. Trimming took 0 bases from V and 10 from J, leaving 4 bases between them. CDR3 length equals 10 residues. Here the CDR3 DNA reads TGTGCCAGCAGTGAAGCCGGACAGTACTTC. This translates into CASSEAGQYF.

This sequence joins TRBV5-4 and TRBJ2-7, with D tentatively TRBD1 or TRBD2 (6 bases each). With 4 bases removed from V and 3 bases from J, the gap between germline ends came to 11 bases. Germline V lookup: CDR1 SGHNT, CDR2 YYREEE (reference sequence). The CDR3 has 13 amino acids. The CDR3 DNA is TGTGCCAGCAGCCGGGGGCCTTACTACGAGCAGTACTTC. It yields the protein CASSRGPYYEQYF.

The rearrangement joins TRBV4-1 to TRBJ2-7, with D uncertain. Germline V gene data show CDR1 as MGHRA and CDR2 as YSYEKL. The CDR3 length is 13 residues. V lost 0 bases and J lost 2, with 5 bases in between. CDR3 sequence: CASSQEVAYEQYF. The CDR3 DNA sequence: TGCGCCAGCAGCCAAGAGGTAGCCTACGAGCAGTACTTC.

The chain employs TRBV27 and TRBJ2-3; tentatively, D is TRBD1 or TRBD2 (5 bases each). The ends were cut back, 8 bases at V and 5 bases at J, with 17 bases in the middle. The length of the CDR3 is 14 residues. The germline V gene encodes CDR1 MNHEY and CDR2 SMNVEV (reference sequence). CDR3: CASGHRDRQDTQYF. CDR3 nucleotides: TGTGCCAGCGGACACCGGGACCGTCAAGATACGCAGTATTTT.

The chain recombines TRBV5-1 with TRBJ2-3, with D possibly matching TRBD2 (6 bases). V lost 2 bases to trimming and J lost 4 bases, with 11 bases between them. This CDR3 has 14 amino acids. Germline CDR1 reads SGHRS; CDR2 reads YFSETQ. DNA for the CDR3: TGCGCCAGCAGCTTAGGAGGGGTCGCAGATACGCAGTATTTT. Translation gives CASSLGGVADTQYF.

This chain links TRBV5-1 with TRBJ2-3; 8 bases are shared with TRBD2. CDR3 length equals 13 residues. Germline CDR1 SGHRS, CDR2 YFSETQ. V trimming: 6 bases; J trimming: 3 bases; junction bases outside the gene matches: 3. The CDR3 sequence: CASMASGTDTQYF. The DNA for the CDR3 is TGCGCCAGCATGGCTAGCGGGACAGATACGCAGTATTTT.

The CDR3 DNA reads as TGTGCCAGCAGCTTATCTAGGGACTATGGCTACACCTTC. The encoded protein is CASSLSRDYGYTF. The chain carries TRBV7-2 and TRBJ1-2; D is ambiguous. The CDR3 extends over 13 amino acids. V was shortened by 2 bases and J by 3 bases, with 7 bases between the two germline ends. In germline, CDR1 is SGHTA, CDR2 FQGNSA.

The DNA for the CDR3 is TGCGCCAGCAGCTTGGTCGGGGGAACGCTAGCCAAAAACATTCAGTACTTC. Protein sequence: CASSLVGGTLAKNIQYF. The rearrangement joins TRBV5-1 to TRBJ2-4; D may be TRBD2 (6 bases). CDR1 is SGHRS and CDR2 is YFSETQ in the germline V gene. This CDR3 region has 17 residues. With 0 bases removed from V and 0 bases from J, the gap between germline ends came to 13 bases.

CDR3 region: CASRGQQETQYF. CDR3 DNA sequence: TGTGCCAGCAGAGGGCAACAAGAGACCCAGTACTTC. The V call is TRBV27, the J call TRBJ2-5, with no clear D. There are 12 residues in the CDR3. Germline loops: CDR1 MNHEY, CDR2 SMNVEV (reference sequence). Trimming took off 6 bases at V and 2 bases at J, with 7 bases between the two ends.

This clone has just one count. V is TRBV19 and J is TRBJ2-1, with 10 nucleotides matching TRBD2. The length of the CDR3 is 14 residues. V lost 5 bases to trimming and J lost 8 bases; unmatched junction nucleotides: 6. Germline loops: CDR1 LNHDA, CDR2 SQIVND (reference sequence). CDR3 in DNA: TGTGCCAGTAGTGCCCTAGCGGGAGTACATGAGCAGTTCTTC. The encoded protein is CASSALAGVHEQFF.

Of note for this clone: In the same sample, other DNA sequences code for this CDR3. As DNA, the CDR3 is TGTGCCAGCAGCGTAAGGTTCGAGAACAATGAGCAGTTCTTC. Translating gives CASSVRFENNEQFF. V is TRBV9 and J is TRBJ2-1; D remains ambiguous. The CDR3 contains 14 residues. With 1 base removed from V and 5 bases from J, the gap between germline ends came to 10 bases. The V gene's germline CDR1 is SGDLS and CDR2 YYNGEE.

The CDR3 DNA is TGTGCCAGCAGCAAACTAGCGGGCCCCTACAATGAGCAGTTCTTC. Translated: CASSKLAGPYNEQFF. The V gene is TRBV7-2, the J gene TRBJ2-1, with TRBD2 matching 9 bases. Germline lookup yields CDR1 SGHTA and CDR2 FQGNSA. The CDR3 totals 15 residues. J was trimmed by 2 bases and V by 5 bases; bases with no gene match: 4.

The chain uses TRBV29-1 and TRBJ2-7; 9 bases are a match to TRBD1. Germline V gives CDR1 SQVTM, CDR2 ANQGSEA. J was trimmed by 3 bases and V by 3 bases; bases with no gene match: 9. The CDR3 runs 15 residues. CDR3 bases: TGCAGCGTTGAGGGGACAGGGTCTCGACACTACGAGCAGTACTTC. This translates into CSVEGTGSRHYEQYF.

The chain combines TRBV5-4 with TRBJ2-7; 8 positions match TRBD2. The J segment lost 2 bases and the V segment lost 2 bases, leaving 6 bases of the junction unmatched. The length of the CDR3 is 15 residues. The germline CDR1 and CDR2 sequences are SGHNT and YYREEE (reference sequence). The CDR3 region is CASSFSGAPPYEQYF. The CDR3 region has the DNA TGTGCCAGCAGCTTTAGCGGGGCCCCCCCCTACGAGCAGTACTTC.

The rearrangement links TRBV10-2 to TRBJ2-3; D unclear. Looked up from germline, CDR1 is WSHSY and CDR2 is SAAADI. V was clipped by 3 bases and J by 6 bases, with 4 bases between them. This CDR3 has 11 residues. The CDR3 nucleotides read TGCGCCAGCAGTGACTTGGATACGCAGTATTTT. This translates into CASSDLDTQYF.

In DNA form, the CDR3 reads TGTGCCAGCAGCAAAAGTGGGGGGACAGGCGGAAGGGACTTC. This translates into CASSKSGGTGGRDF. V usage is TRBV21-1 and J usage is TRBJ2-7; TRBD1, the D gene given by the table, was not confirmed from the DNA. TRBV21-1 is labeled a pseudogene. CDR3 length: 14 residues.

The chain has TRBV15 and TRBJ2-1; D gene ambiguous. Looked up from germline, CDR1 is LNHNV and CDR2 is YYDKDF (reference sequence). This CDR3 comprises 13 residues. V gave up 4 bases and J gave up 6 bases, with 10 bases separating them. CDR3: CATSNPSGNEQFF. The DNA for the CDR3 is TGTGCCACCAGCAATCCGTCGGGCAATGAGCAGTTCTTC.